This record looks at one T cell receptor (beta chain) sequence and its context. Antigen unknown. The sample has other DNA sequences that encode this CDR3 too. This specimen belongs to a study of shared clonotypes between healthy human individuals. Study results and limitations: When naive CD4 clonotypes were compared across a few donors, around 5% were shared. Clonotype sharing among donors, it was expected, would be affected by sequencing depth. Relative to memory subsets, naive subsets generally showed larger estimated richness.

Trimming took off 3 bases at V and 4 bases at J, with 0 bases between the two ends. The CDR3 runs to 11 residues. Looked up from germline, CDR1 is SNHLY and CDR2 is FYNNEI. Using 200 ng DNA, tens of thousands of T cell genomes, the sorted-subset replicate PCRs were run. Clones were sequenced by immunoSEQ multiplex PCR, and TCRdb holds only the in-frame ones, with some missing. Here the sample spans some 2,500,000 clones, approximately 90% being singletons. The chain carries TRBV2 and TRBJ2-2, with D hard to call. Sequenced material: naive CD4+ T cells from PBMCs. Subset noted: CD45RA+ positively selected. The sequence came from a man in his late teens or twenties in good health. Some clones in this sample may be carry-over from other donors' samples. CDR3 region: CASSDTGELFF. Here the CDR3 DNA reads TGTGCCAGCAGTGACACCGGGGAGCTGTTTTTT.